This T cell receptor (beta chain) was identified during a study of Ad26.COV2.S vaccination and SARS-CoV-2 variants. Findings of the study overall: Individuals receiving vaccine had higher spike-specific TCR breadth than placebo recipients did. CD8+ and CD4+ T cells specific for spike reportedly responded with substantial breadth after vaccination. Total T cell responses may have been underestimated by the TCR breadth and depth analyses. Vaccinated and placebo-treated recipients had similar non-spike TCR breadth.

Looked up from germline, CDR1 is SGHDT and CDR2 is YYEEEE. This CDR3 has 14 residues. Between the trimmed V and J ends, which lost 2 bases and 4 bases, there was a span of 12 bases. As to this clone: Its antigen is unknown.

Repertoires were generated with immunoSEQ multiplex PCR, while TCRdb's copy carries only in-frame clones and drops some. The sample shows about 350,000 clones, roughly nine tenths of them seen only once. The sample in question was peripheral blood, obtained after recovery from COVID-19. The receptor was isolated from a human donor who had recovered from COVID-19. The V call is TRBV5-6, the J call TRBJ1-2, with D perhaps matching TRBD1 (5 bases). CDR3 DNA: TGTGCCAGCAGCTTTGGGGCAGCCAGCTATGGCTACACCTTC. Its translation is CASSFGAASYGYTF.